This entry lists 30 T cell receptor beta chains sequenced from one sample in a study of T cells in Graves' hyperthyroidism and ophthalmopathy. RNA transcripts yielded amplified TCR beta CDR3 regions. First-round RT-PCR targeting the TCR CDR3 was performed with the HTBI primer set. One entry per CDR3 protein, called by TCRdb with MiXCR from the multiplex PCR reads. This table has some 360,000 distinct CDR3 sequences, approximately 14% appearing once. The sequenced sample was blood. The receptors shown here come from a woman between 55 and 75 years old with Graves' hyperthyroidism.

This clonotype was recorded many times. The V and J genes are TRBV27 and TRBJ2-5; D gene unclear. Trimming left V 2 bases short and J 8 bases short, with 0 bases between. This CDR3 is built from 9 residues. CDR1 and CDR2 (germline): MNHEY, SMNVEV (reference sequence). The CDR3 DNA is TGTGCCAGCAGTTTAACCCAGTACTTC. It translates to CASSLTQYF.

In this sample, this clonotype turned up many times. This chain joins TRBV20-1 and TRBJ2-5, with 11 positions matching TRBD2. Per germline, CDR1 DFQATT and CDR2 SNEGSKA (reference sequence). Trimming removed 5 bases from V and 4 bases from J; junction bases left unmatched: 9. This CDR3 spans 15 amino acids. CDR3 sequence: CSAQISGRGLETQYF. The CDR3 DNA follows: TGCAGTGCTCAGATTAGCGGGAGGGGTTTAGAGACCCAGTACTTC.

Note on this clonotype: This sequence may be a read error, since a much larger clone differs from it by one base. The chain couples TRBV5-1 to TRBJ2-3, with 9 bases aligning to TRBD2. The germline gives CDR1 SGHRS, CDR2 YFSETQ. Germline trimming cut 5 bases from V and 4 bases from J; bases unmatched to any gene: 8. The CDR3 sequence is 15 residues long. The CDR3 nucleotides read TGCGCCAGCAGTTTACCTAGCGGGATGGCAGATACGCAGTATTTT. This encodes CASSLPSGMADTQYF. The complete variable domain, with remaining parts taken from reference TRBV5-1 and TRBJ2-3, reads KAGVTQTPRYLIKTRGQQVTLSCSPISGHRSVSWYQQTPGQGLQFLFEYFSETQRNKGNFPGRFSGRQFSNSRSEMNVSTLELGDSALYLCASSLPSGMADTQYFGPGTRLTVL.

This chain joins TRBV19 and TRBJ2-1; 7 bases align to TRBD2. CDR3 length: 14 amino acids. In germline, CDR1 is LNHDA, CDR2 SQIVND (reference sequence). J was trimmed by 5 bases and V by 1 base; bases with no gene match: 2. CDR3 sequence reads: CASSIGLADNEQFF. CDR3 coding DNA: TGTGCCAGTAGTATAGGACTAGCCGACAATGAGCAGTTCTTC.

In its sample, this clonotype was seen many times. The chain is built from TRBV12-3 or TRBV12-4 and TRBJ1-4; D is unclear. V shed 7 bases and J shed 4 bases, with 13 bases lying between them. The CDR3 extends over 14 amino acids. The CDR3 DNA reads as TGTGCCAGCAAGATTGGACTCAATAATGAAAAACTGTTTTTT. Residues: CASKIGLNNEKLFF.

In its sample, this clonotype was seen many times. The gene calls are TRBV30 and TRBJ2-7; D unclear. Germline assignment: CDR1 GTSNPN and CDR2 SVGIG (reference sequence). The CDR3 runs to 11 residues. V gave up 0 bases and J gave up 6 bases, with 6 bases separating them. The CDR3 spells CAWSVLSEQYF. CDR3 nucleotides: TGTGCCTGGAGTGTACTGTCCGAGCAGTACTTC.

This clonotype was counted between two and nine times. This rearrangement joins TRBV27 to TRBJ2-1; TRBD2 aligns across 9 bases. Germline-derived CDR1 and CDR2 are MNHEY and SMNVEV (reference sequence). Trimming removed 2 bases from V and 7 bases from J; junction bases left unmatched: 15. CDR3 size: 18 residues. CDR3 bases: TGTGCCAGCAGTTTACCCCCCGCTTACGTAGCGGGAGTTAATGAGCAGTTCTTC. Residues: CASSLPPAYVAGVNEQFF.

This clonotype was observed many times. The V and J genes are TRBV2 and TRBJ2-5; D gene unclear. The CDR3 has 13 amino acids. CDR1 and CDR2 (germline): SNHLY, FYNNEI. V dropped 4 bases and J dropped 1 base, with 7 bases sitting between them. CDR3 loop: CASSVYSQETQYF. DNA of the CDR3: TGTGCCAGCAGTGTCTACAGCCAAGAGACCCAGTACTTC. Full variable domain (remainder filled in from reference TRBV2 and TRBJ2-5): EPEVTQTPSHQVTQMGQEVILRCVPISNHLYFYWYRQILGQKVEFLVSFYNNEISEKSEIFDDQFSVERPDGSNFTLKIRSTKLEDSAMYFCASSVYSQETQYFGPGTRLLVL.

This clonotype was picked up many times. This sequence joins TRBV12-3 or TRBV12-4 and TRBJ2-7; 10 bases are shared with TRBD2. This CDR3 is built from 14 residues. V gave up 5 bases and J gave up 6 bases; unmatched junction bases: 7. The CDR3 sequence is CASSPSGSVGEQYF. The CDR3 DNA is TGTGCCAGCAGTCCTAGCGGGAGCGTGGGCGAGCAGTACTTC.

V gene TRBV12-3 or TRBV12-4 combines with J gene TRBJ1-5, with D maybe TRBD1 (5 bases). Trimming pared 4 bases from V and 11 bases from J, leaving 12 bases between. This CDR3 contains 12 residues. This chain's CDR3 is CASSSGGGTQHF. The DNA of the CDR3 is TGTGCCAGCAGTTCCGGGGGGGGGACCCAGCATTTT.

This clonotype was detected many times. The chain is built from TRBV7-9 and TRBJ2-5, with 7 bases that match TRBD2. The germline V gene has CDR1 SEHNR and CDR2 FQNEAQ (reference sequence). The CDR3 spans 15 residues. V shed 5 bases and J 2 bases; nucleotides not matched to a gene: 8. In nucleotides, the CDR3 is TGTGCCAGCAGCCTGTGGGGAGGGCTACAAGAGACCCAGTACTTC. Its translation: CASSLWGGLQETQYF.

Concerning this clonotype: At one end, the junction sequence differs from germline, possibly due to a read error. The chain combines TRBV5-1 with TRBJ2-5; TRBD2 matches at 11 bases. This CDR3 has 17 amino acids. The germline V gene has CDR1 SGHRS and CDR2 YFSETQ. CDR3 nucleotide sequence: TGTGCCAGCAGCAAAACTATAGCGGGAGGGGCACAAGAGACCCAGTACTTC. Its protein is CASSKTIAGGAQETQYF.

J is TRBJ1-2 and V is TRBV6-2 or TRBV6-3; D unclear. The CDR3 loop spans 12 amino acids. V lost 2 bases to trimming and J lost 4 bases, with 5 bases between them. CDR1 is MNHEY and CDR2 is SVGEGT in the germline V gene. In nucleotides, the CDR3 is TGTGCCAGCAGTTACAGGGTCTATGGCTACACCTTC. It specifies CASSYRVYGYTF.

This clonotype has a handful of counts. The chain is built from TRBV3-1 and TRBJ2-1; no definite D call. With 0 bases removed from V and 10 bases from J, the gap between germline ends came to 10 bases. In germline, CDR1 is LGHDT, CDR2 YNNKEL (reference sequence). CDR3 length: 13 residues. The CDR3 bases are TGTGCCAGCAGCCAAGAATATCGGCGGGAGCAGTTCTTC. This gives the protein CASSQEYRREQFF.

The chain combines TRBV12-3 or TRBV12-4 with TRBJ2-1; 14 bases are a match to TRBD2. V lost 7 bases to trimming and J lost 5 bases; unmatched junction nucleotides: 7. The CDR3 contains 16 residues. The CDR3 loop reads CASNSGLAGAHNEQFF. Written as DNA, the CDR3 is TGTGCCAGCAACTCGGGACTAGCGGGGGCCCACAATGAGCAGTTCTTC.

The CDR3 bases are TGTGCCAGTAGCTCCTATCAGGGATCTGGCTACACCTTC. This translates into CASSSYQGSGYTF. V usage is TRBV19 and J usage is TRBJ1-2; possible D gene TRBD1, 5 bases. The CDR3 sequence is 13 residues long. V shed 6 bases and J shed 7 bases, with 15 bases lying between them. The germline V gene has CDR1 LNHDA and CDR2 SQIVND (reference sequence).

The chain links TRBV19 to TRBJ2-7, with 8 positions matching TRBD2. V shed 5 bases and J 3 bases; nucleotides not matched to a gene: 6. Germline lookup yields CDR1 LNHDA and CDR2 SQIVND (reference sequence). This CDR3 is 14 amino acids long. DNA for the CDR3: TGTGCCAGTAGTTCTAGGACTAGCTTCTACGAGCAGTACTTC. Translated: CASSSRTSFYEQYF.

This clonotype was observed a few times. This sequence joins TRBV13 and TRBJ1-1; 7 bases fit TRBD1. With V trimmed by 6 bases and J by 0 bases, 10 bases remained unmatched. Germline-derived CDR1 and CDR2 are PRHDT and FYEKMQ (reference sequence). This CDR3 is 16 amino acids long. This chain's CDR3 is CASSLDREGMNTEAFF. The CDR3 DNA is TGTGCCAGCAGTCTTGACAGGGAGGGGATGAACACTGAAGCTTTCTTT.

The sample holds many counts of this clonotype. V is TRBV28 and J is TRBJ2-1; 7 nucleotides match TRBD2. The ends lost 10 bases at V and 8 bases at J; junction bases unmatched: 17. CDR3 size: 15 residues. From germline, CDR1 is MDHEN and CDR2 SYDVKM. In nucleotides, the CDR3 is TGTGCCACCTATGGGCCTTCGGGAGGTCGGGATGAGCAGTTCTTC. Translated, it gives CATYGPSGGRDEQFF.

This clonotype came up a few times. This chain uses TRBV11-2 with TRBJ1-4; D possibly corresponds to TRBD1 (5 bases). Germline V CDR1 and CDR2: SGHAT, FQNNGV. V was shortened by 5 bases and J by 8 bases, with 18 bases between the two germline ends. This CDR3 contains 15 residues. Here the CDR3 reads CASSQDGRDGEKLFF. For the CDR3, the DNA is TGTGCCAGCAGCCAAGACGGCAGGGATGGGGAAAAACTGTTTTTT.

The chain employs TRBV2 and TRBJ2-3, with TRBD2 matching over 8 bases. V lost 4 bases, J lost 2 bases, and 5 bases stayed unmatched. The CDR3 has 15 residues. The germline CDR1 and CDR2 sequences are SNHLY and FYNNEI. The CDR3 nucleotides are TGTGCCAGCAGTGGGATTAGCGGGACCACAGATACGCAGTATTTT. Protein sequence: CASSGISGTTDTQYF.

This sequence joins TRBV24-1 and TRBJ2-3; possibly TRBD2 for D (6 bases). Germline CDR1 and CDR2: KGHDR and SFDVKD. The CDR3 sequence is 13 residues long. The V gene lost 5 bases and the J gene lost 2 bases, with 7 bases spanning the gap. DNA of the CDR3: TGTGCCACCAGTGGGGACTCCACAGATACGCAGTATTTT. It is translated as CATSGDSTDTQYF.

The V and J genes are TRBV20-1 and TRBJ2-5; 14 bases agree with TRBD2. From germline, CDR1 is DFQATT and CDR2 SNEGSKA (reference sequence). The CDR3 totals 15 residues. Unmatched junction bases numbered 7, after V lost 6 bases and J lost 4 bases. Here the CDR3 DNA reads TGCAGTGCGGGACTAGCGGGAGTAGTTGGAGAGACCCAGTACTTC. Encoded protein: CSAGLAGVVGETQYF.

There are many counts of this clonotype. CDR3 sequence reads: CASISGMAGGDTQYF. The CDR3 DNA reads TGTGCCAGCATTTCGGGGATGGCGGGAGGAGATACGCAGTATTTT. The V and J genes are TRBV12-3 or TRBV12-4 and TRBJ2-3, with 8 positions matching TRBD2. With V trimmed by 7 bases and J by 5 bases, 11 bases remained unmatched. The CDR3 is made up of 15 amino acids.

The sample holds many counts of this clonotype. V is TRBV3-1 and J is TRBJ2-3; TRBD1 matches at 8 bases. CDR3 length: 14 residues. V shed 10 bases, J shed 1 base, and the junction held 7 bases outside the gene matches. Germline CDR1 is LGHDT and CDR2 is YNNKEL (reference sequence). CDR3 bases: TGTGCCACCTCCGGGACAGGTCGCACAGATACGCAGTATTTT. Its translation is CATSGTGRTDTQYF.

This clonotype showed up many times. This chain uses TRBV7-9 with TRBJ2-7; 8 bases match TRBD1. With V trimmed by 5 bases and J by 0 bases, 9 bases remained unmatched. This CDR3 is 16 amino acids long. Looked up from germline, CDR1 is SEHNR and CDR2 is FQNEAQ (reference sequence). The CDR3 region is CASSPTTGGNSYEQYF. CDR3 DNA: TGTGCCAGCAGCCCCACTACAGGGGGTAACTCCTACGAGCAGTACTTC.

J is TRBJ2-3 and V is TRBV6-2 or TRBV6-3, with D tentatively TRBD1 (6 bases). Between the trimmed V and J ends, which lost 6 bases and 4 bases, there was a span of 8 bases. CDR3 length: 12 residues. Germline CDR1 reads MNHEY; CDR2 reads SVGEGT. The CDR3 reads CASRGASDTQYF. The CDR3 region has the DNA TGTGCCAGCAGGGGGGCCTCAGATACGCAGTATTTT.

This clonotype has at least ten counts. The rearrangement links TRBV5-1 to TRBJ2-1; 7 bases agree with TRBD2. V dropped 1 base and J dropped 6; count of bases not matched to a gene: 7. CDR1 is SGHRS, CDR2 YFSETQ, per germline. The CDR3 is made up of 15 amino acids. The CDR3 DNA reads TGCGCCAGCAGCTTGAGGACCTCGGGAGGCAATGAGCAGTTCTTC. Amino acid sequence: CASSLRTSGGNEQFF.

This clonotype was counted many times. DNA of the CDR3: TGTGCCAGCAGCGCGGGGACAGTCTTCTTAGCGGGAGTCGGCACCGGGGAGCTGTTTTTT. It translates to CASSAGTVFLAGVGTGELFF. The chain links TRBV7-6 to TRBJ2-2; the match to TRBD2 covers 9 bases. The CDR3 extends over 20 amino acids. Germline-derived CDR1 and CDR2 are SGHVS and FNYEAQ. Trimming took 5 bases from V and 4 from J; bases not matched to a gene: 20.

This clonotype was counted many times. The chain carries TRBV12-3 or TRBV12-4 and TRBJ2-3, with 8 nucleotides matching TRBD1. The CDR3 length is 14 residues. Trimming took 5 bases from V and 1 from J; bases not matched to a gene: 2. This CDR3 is CASSGQGGTDTQYF. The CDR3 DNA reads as TGTGCCAGCAGTGGACAGGGTGGCACAGATACGCAGTATTTT.